This TCR beta chain derives from a study of shared clonotypes between healthy human individuals. Partitioning of CD4+ cells yielded a CD45RA+ naive subset and a CD45RA-negative memory subset. As to this clone: Its antigen is undetermined.

Study conclusions and caveats: Sequencing depth was predicted to influence how clonotypes are shared among donors.

This CDR3 comprises 15 residues. The J segment lost 5 bases and the V segment lost 5 bases, leaving 8 bases of the junction unmatched. Germline-derived CDR1 and CDR2 are SGHTA and FQGNSA. Profiled with immunoSEQ multiplex PCR; TCRdb holds only in-frame clones, not every one. The data show 2 million to 2.5 million clones, 90% to 95% seen once. This sequence joins TRBV7-2 and TRBJ1-4, with 7 bases lining up with TRBD1. The origin of this receptor is a young man in good health. Specimen: naive CD4+ T cells sorted from blood. As for subset: CD45RA+ positively selected. CDR3 sequence reads: CASSKRQGQNEKLFF. The DNA for the CDR3 is TGTGCCAGCAGCAAACGACAGGGACAAAATGAAAAACTGTTTTTT. The full variable domain, its missing parts supplied by reference TRBV7-2 and TRBJ1-4, is GAGVSQSPSNKVTEKGKDVELRCDPISGHTALYWYRQSLGQGLEFLIYFQGNSAPDKSGLPSDRFSAERTGGSVSTLTIQRTQQEDSAVYLCASSKRQGQNEKLFFGSGTQLSVL.